Shown below are 24 T cell receptor beta chains from a single sample sequenced in a study of shared T cell receptors in the human thymus. Only in-frame clones appear in the TCRdb table, and some are missing; sequencing was by immunoSEQ multiplex PCR. The sample yields about 660,000 clones, 70% to 90% seen once. The sample was also linked to a second study, of human thymus T cells.

Sequenced input: thymocytes. The source of these receptors is a boy in the first two years of life with a congenital heart defect.

The rearrangement uses TRBV18 and TRBJ2-7; D may be TRBD1 (5 bases). Trimming took 6 bases from V and 0 from J, leaving 9 bases between them. CDR3 length: 13 amino acids. Germline-derived CDR1 and CDR2 are KGHSH and LQKENI. Written as DNA, the CDR3 is TGTGCCAGCTCTGAGACAGTCTCCTACGAGCAGTACTTC. Protein product: CASSETVSYEQYF.

The DNA of the CDR3 is TGCGCCAGCAGCCAAGATGCCGGGGACAGCACCTACGAGCAGTACTTC. It codes for CASSQDAGDSTYEQYF. The chain has TRBV4-3 and TRBJ2-7, with 7 bases matching TRBD1. V trimming: 0 bases; J trimming: 2 bases; junction bases outside the gene matches: 7. This CDR3 is built from 16 residues. Germline V gives CDR1 LGHNA, CDR2 YSLEER.

This sequence joins TRBV14 and TRBJ2-7; perhaps TRBD2 as D (6 bases). Germline V gene lookup returns CDR1 SGHDN and CDR2 FVKESK. The CDR3 has 16 residues. V dropped 0 bases and J dropped 3 bases, with 15 bases sitting between them. The CDR3 reads CASSQDDGGINYEQYF. DNA of the CDR3: TGTGCCAGCAGCCAAGATGATGGCGGGATCAACTACGAGCAGTACTTC.

This rearrangement joins TRBV4-1 to TRBJ2-7, with a possible D match to TRBD1 (6 bases). The germline gives CDR1 MGHRA, CDR2 YSYEKL. Trimming shortened V by 0 bases and J by 3 bases, and 18 bases separated the two germline ends. This CDR3 spans 17 amino acids. CDR3 sequence (DNA): TGCGCCAGCAGCCAAGACTTCCGCAGGGGCCTAAACTACGAGCAGTACTTC. Its translation: CASSQDFRRGLNYEQYF.

The genes are TRBV30 and TRBJ1-4; D call uncertain. With 6 bases removed from V and 0 bases from J, the gap between germline ends came to 14 bases. Per the germline V gene, CDR1 is GTSNPN and CDR2 is SVGIG (reference sequence). The CDR3 runs to 15 residues. CDR3 protein: CACSPVGATNEKLFF. For the CDR3, the DNA is TGTGCCTGCTCGCCCGTGGGAGCAACTAATGAAAAACTGTTTTTT.

The V gene is TRBV7-2, the J gene TRBJ1-5; a possible D gene is TRBD1 (6 bases). V dropped 1 base and J dropped 2 bases, with 12 bases sitting between them. CDR3 length: 16 amino acids. CDR1 is SGHTA, CDR2 FQGNSA, per germline. The CDR3 here is CASSLGTVLGNQPQHF. The CDR3 coding sequence is TGTGCCAGCAGCTTAGGGACAGTTTTGGGCAATCAGCCCCAGCATTTT.

The genes are TRBV15 and TRBJ2-5; 8 nucleotides line up with TRBD2. The CDR3 runs to 14 residues. J gave up 4 bases and V 2 bases, and 3 bases lay outside the gene matches. CDR1 and CDR2 from the germline V gene are LNHNV and YYDKDF (reference sequence). The CDR3 sequence is CATSRTGLVETQYF. The CDR3 DNA reads TGTGCCACCAGCAGAACGGGACTAGTAGAGACCCAGTACTTC.

J is TRBJ2-1 and V is TRBV6-5, with D hard to call. The CDR3 is 12 residues long. Trimming shortened V by 6 bases and J by 10 bases, and 13 bases separated the two germline ends. CDR1 and CDR2 from the germline V gene are MNHEY and SVGAGI. CDR3 amino acids: CASSLPSGEQFF. The CDR3 DNA is TGTGCCAGCAGCCTACCCTCCGGGGAGCAGTTCTTC.

This clone was seen a single time. V gene TRBV5-1 combines with J gene TRBJ2-1; TRBD2 aligns across 9 bases. Germline CDR1 SGHRS, CDR2 YFSETQ. V lost 5 bases to trimming and J lost 0 bases; unmatched junction nucleotides: 6. The CDR3 has 16 residues. CDR3 nucleotides: TGCGCCAGCAGACGGACTAGCGCTAGCTCCTACAATGAGCAGTTCTTC. Translated, it gives CASRRTSASSYNEQFF.

This sequence joins TRBV5-4 and TRBJ2-1, with 7 bases that match TRBD1. This CDR3 has 16 residues. CDR1 and CDR2 from the germline V gene are SGHNT and YYREEE (reference sequence). V lost 1 base to trimming and J lost 0 bases; unmatched junction nucleotides: 4. CDR3 in DNA: TGTGCCAGCAGCTTGACAGGGGCGAGCTCCTACAATGAGCAGTTCTTC. It yields the protein CASSLTGASSYNEQFF.

The chain joins TRBV28 to TRBJ1-2; no clear D gene. The CDR3 covers 16 residues. The V gene's germline CDR1 is MDHEN and CDR2 SYDVKM. The V end was cut by 6 bases, the J end by 4 bases, with 21 bases between. As DNA, the CDR3 is TGTGCCAGCAGCCCCCCCCACCGCCGGGGTGCCTATGGCTACACCTTC. It yields the protein CASSPPHRRGAYGYTF.

The V call is TRBV2, the J call TRBJ1-2, with 7 bases fitting TRBD1. The ends lost 6 bases at V and 1 base at J; junction bases unmatched: 11. CDR3 size: 16 residues. In germline, CDR1 is SNHLY, CDR2 FYNNEI. Written as DNA, the CDR3 is TGTGCCAGCAGGGACGACAGGGTCTTCGGTAACTATGGCTACACCTTC. It codes for CASRDDRVFGNYGYTF.

V gene TRBV7-2 combines with J gene TRBJ2-7, with TRBD2 as a possible D gene (6 bases). This CDR3 region has 17 residues. The germline V gene has CDR1 SGHTA and CDR2 FQGNSA. V lost 5 bases and J lost 4, with 24 bases in between. For the CDR3, the DNA is TGTGCCAGCAGCCGACCGTCAGGCGGAGGGAGCCTATACGAGCAGTACTTC. Protein: CASSRPSGGGSLYEQYF. The variable domain in full, completed from reference TRBV7-2 and TRBJ2-7, reads GAGVSQSPSNKVTEKGKDVELRCDPISGHTALYWYRQSLGQGLEFLIYFQGNSAPDKSGLPSDRFSAERTGGSVSTLTIQRTQQEDSAVYLCASSRPSGGGSLYEQYFGPGTRLTVT.

The chain's CDR3 is CASSLDAFGRVECEAFF. As DNA, the CDR3 is TGCGCCAGCAGCTTGGATGCGTTCGGCAGGGTGGAGTGTGAAGCTTTCTTT. This chain uses TRBV5-1 with TRBJ1-1; D possibly corresponds to TRBD1 (5 bases). Germline loops: CDR1 SGHRS, CDR2 YFSETQ. This CDR3 is built from 17 residues. Trimming removed 0 bases from V and 7 bases from J, with 22 bases in between.

The chain links TRBV7-2 to TRBJ1-4; D perhaps matches TRBD1 (6 bases). Germline CDR1 and CDR2: SGHTA and FQGNSA. CDR3 length: 15 amino acids. With 1 base removed from V and 5 bases from J, the gap between germline ends came to 11 bases. The CDR3 nucleotides are TGTGCCAGCAGCTTAGATCAGGGGCGGAATGAAAAACTGTTTTTT. Translated: CASSLDQGRNEKLFF.

The chain couples TRBV5-5 to TRBJ1-2, with D possibly TRBD1 on 5 matching bases. Trimming took 4 bases from V and 6 from J, leaving 25 bases between them. The germline V gene encodes CDR1 SGHKS and CDR2 YYEKEE (reference sequence). This CDR3 has 17 residues. The CDR3 reads CASSRIAWLQGLDGYTF. As DNA, the CDR3 is TGTGCCAGCAGCCGCATTGCGTGGCTGCAGGGTCTCGATGGCTACACCTTC.

Comments on this clone: The identical CDR3 is also encoded by other nucleotide sequences in the sample. The V gene is TRBV27, the J gene TRBJ1-5, with a tentative D call TRBD1 (5 bases). The V end lost 5 bases, the J end lost 7 bases, and 12 bases lay between the germline ends. Germline CDR1 and CDR2: MNHEY and SMNVEV (reference sequence). The CDR3 is 13 amino acids. CDR3 sequence (DNA): TGTGCCAGCAGTCCCAGGGTCGGCCAGCCCCAGCATTTT. This gives the protein CASSPRVGQPQHF.

The genes are TRBV2 and TRBJ2-2, with no clear D. Germline V gene lookup returns CDR1 SNHLY and CDR2 FYNNEI. The CDR3 runs to 15 residues. Deletions cut 5 bases from V and 1 base from J, with 11 bases between. The CDR3 sequence is CASSRITGNTGELFF. CDR3 bases: TGTGCCAGCAGTAGAATAACGGGGAACACCGGGGAGCTGTTTTTT.

The V call is TRBV11-1, the J call TRBJ2-3; 9 positions match TRBD2. Germline V gene data show CDR1 as SGHAT and CDR2 as FQDESV (reference sequence). The CDR3 length is 17 residues. With 0 bases clipped from V and 0 bases from J, the junction kept 4 bases outside the gene matches. The CDR3 loop reads CASSLATSGPSTDTQYF. CDR3 DNA sequence: TGTGCCAGCAGCTTAGCAACTAGCGGGCCTAGCACAGATACGCAGTATTTT.

V and J are TRBV4-1 and TRBJ1-5; weak D call: TRBD1 (5 bases). Trimming shortened V by 0 bases and J by 6 bases, and 12 bases separated the two germline ends. The length of the CDR3 is 15 residues. Germline V gene data show CDR1 as MGHRA and CDR2 as YSYEKL. The CDR3: CASSQDPTGCQPQHF. DNA of the CDR3: TGCGCCAGCAGCCAAGATCCCACAGGCTGTCAGCCCCAGCATTTT.

The chain recombines TRBV28 with TRBJ1-5; D is undetermined. V lost 5 bases, J lost 6 bases, and 8 bases lay in between. The CDR3 is 12 residues long. CDR1 is MDHEN, CDR2 SYDVKM, per germline. The CDR3 DNA follows: TGTGCCAGCAGTACGGGAATTCAGCCCCAGCATTTT. It codes for CASSTGIQPQHF. The whole variable domain, filled in from reference TRBV28 and TRBJ1-5, reads DVKVTQSSRYLVKRTGEKVFLECVQDMDHENMFWYRQDPGLGLRLIYFSYDVKMKEKGDIPEGYSVSREKKERFSLILESASTNQTSMYLCASSTGIQPQHFGDGTRLSIL.

The CDR3 here is CASSYSREFSDTQYF. The DNA for the CDR3 is TGTGCCAGCAGCTACTCGCGGGAGTTTTCAGATACGCAGTATTTT. This chain connects TRBV5-4 to TRBJ2-3; TRBD2 matches 7 bases. Germline V lookup: CDR1 SGHNT, CDR2 YYREEE (reference sequence). After removal of 3 bases from V and 4 bases from J, the junction contained 8 bases not matched to a gene. The CDR3 runs 15 residues.

The chain couples TRBV15 to TRBJ2-5; D perhaps matches TRBD2 (6 bases). This CDR3 has 15 residues. Germline V CDR1 and CDR2: LNHNV, YYDKDF (reference sequence). V lost 3 bases and J 4 bases, leaving 15 bases between the germline ends. CDR3 in DNA: TGTGCCACCAGCAGTGGTGGGACTCCTGGAGAGACCCAGTACTTC. It encodes CATSSGGTPGETQYF.

This chain links TRBV27 with TRBJ1-5; a weak D match, TRBD1 (6 bases). Germline CDR1 is MNHEY and CDR2 is SMNVEV (reference sequence). The CDR3 runs 16 residues. With 5 bases removed from V and 10 bases from J, the gap between germline ends came to 24 bases. Written as DNA, the CDR3 is TGTGCCAGCAGTCCCGAAGGACAGCCGATCGAGGAACCCCAGCATTTT. Translated: CASSPEGQPIEEPQHF.